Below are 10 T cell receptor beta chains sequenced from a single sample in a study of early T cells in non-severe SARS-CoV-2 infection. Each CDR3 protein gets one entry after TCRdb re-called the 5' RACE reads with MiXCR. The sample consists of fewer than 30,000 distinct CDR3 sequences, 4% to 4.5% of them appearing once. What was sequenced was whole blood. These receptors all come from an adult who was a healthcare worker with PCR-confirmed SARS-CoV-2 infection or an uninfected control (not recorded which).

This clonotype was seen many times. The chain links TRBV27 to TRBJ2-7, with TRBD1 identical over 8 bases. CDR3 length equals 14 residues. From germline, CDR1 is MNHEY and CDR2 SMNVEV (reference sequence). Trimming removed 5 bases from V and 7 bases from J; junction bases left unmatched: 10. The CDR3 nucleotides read TGTGCCAGCAGTCAGGGGGCGCCAACGGAGGAGCAGTACTTC. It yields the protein CASSQGAPTEEQYF.

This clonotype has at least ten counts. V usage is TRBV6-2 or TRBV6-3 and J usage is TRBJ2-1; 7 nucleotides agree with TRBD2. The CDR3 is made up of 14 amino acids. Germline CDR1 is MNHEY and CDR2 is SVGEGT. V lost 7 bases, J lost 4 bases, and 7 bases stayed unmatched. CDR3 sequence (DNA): TGTGCCAGCATCCAAGCGGGGAGTTACAATGAGCAGTTCTTC. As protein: CASIQAGSYNEQFF.

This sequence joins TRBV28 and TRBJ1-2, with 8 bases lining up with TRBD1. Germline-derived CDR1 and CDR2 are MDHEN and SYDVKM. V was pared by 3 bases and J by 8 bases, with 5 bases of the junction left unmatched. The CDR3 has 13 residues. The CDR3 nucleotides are TGTGCCAGCAGTTTTCGACAGGGGAGCGGCTACACCTTC. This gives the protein CASSFRQGSGYTF.

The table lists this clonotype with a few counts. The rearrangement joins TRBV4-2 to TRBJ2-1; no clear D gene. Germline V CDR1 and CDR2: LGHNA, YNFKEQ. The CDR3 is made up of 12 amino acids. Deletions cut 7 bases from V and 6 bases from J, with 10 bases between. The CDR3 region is CASTTLGNEQFF. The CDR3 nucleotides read TGTGCCAGCACCACTCTCGGCAATGAGCAGTTCTTC.

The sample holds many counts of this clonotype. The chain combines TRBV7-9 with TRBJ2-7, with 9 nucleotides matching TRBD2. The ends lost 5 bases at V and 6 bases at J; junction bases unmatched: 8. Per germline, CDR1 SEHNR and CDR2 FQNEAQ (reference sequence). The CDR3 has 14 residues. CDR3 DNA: TGTGCCAGCAGCCTTAGCGGGGGCCAAGGCGAGCAGTACTTC. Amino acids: CASSLSGGQGEQYF.

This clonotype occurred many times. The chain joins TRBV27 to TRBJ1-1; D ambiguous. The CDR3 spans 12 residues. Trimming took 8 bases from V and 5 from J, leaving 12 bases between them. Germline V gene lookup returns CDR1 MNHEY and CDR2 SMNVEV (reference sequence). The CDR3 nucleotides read TGTGCCAGCCACTCGTGGGGAACTGAAGCTTTCTTT. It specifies CASHSWGTEAFF.

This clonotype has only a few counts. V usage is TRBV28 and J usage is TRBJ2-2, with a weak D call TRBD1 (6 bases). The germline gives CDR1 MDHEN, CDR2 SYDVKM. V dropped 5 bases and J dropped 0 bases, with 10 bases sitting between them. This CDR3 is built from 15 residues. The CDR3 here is CASSRDKANTGELFF. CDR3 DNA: TGTGCCAGCAGTCGGGACAAAGCGAACACCGGGGAGCTGTTTTTT.

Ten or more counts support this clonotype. The CDR3 DNA sequence: TGTGCCAGCAGAGTACTAGCGGGGAGATACGAGCAGTACTTC. It encodes CASRVLAGRYEQYF. The chain has TRBV6-5 and TRBJ2-7; 10 nucleotides agree with TRBD2. The germline V gene encodes CDR1 MNHEY and CDR2 SVGAGI. The trim removed 6 bases at V and 4 bases at J, leaving 6 bases unmatched. This CDR3 is built from 14 residues.

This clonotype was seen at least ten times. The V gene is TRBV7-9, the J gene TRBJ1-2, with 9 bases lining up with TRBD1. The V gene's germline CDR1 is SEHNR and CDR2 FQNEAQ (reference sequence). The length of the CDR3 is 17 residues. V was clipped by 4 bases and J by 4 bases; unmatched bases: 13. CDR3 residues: CASSSDEPDRGIYGYTF. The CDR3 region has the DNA TGTGCCAGCAGCTCCGATGAGCCGGACAGGGGTATCTATGGCTACACCTTC.

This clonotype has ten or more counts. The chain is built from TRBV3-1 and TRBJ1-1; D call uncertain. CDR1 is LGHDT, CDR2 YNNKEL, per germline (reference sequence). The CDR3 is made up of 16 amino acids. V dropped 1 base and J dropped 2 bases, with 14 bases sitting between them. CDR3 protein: CASSQVPSGRNTEAFF. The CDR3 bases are TGTGCCAGCAGCCAAGTCCCATCCGGTAGAAACACTGAAGCTTTCTTT.